The rows below give T cell receptor beta chains drawn from one sample of a study of Ad26.COV2.S vaccination and SARS-CoV-2 variants. Repertoires were generated with immunoSEQ multiplex PCR, while TCRdb's copy carries only in-frame clones and drops some. The repertoire holds around 100,000 clones, around three quarters seen once, with around 16% in the top ten. Sequences were derived from peripheral blood, sampled after recovery from COVID-19. These receptors were taken from a human donor who had recovered from COVID-19. CDR3s include the opening cysteine and the closing phenylalanine or tryptophan. The order of the fields is clone size, V gene, D gene, J gene, CDR3 DNA, CDR3 protein. A D gene is named only where the DNA matches it firmly. A row's size may be missing; if present it is once, few, many or a size class.

once,TRBV20-1,-,TRBJ1-1,TGCAGTGGCCGAGAGAACACTGAAGCTTTCTTT,CSGRENTEAFF
-,TRBV7-3,-,TRBJ1-3,TGTGCCAGCAGCTTAGCGGGGGGCGCGGATGGAAACACCATATATTTT,CASSLAGGADGNTIYF
-,TRBV6-1,-,TRBJ1-5,TGTGCCAGCAGTGATGGGAGGTCCAATCAGCCCCAGCATTTT,CASSDGRSNQPQHF
-,TRBV7-6,-,TRBJ2-1,TGTGCCAGCAGCTCCCGGGGAGAAAACAATGAGCAGTTCTTC,CASSSRGENNEQFF
-,TRBV19,TRBD2,TRBJ2-7,TGTGCCAGTAGTATAGATACGGAGCGGGGGGCCTACGAGCAGTACTTC,CASSIDTERGAYEQYF
-,TRBV7-9,TRBD1,TRBJ1-1,TGTGCCAGCAGCTGGGACAGGAATACTGAAGCTTTCTTT,CASSWDRNTEAFF
-,TRBV6-5,-,TRBJ1-5,TGTGCCAGCAGTAGGGGGGAGGATCAGCCCCAGCATTTT,CASSRGEDQPQHF
-,TRBV10-3,-,TRBJ1-1,TGTGCCATCAGGAGAGGAGGGGACACTGAAGCTTTCTTT,CAIRRGGDTEAFF
few,TRBV7-9,-,TRBJ1-5,TGTGCCAGCAGCTTAGGGTCAGGGGACAATCAGCCCCAGCATTTT,CASSLGSGDNQPQHF
once,TRBV9,-,TRBJ1-2,TGTGCCAGCAGCCAGGACACAGCCTATGGCTACACCTTC,CASSQDTAYGYTF
-,TRBV6-1,-,TRBJ2-1,TGTGCCAGCAGTGGAGGGGTTAGGATCGGTAATGAGCAGTTCTTC,CASSGGVRIGNEQFF
-,TRBV3-1/TRBV3-2,TRBD1,TRBJ1-1,TGTGCCAGCGGACAGGGGGTCCACACTGAAGCTTTCTTT,CASGQGVHTEAFF
-,TRBV29-1,TRBD1,TRBJ2-7,TGCAGCGTTGAGGGACAGGGTGCCTACGAGCAGTACTTC,CSVEGQGAYEQYF
-,TRBV7-2,-,TRBJ1-6,TGTGCCAGCAGCCGGACTCCCCTCTCCAATTCACCCCTCCACTTT,CASSRTPLSNSPLHF
-,TRBV19,TRBD1,TRBJ2-7,TGTGCCAGTAGTACTAAGCCCCCGGGACAGGGGCTTACCTACGAGCAGTACTTC,CASSTKPPGQGLTYEQYF
-,TRBV10-3,-,TRBJ1-2,TGTGCCATCAGTGATTCGGCAAGGCTAGATGATTATGGCTACACCTTC,CAISDSARLDDYGYTF
-,TRBV3-1/TRBV3-2,-,TRBJ1-2,TGTGCCAGCAGCCGCCAAGGGAGAAACTATGGCTACACCTTC,CASSRQGRNYGYTF
once,TRBV12-5,-,TRBJ1-1,TGTGCTAGTGGGGGAGGGAATGAAGCTTTCTTT,CASGGGNEAFF
-,TRBV11-1,-,TRBJ2-2,TGTGCCAGCAGCCCGCAGCAGGGGTGGACCGGGGAGCTGTTTTTT,CASSPQQGWTGELFF
-,TRBV11-2,TRBD2,TRBJ2-1,TGTGCCAGCAGCTTAGCCCCACTTCGGGGGGGCGCGAATGAGCAGTTCTTC,CASSLAPLRGGANEQFF
-,TRBV30,-,TRBJ1-2,TGTGCCTGGAGAAACAGGGAGTATGGCTACACCTTC,CAWRNREYGYTF
-,TRBV11-2,-,TRBJ2-3,TGTGCCAGCAGCTTAGATACAGAGACTTTTAGCACAGATACGCAGTATTTT,CASSLDTETFSTDTQYF
few,TRBV6-2/TRBV6-3,-,TRBJ1-5,TGTGCCAGCAGTTACTCGAAAGGGGGGCGTAACAATCAGCCCCAGCATTTT,CASSYSKGGRNNQPQHF